These 19 T cell receptor beta chains were sequenced from one sample in a study of T cell responses to AZD1222 COVID-19 vaccine. Clones were read by immunoSEQ multiplex PCR, and TCRdb kept only the in-frame ones, dropping some. The repertoire holds 180,000 or so clones, more than 90% seen once, with 2.6% in the top ten. The sequencing used peripheral blood, collected on day 0 of AZD1222 vaccination. Every receptor here comes from an adult in good health.

V is TRBV11-2 and J is TRBJ2-7; D gene unclear. This CDR3 spans 12 amino acids. The V gene lost 5 bases and the J gene lost 0 bases, with 5 bases spanning the gap. In germline, CDR1 is SGHAT, CDR2 FQNNGV. Written as DNA, the CDR3 is TGTGCCAGCAGCCAAAGCTCCTACGAGCAGTACTTC. Amino acid sequence: CASSQSSYEQYF.

DNA for the CDR3: TGTGCCAGCAGCTTACGGGGGGCGAGCTCCTACGAGCAGTACTTC. It encodes CASSLRGASSYEQYF. V is TRBV5-5 and J is TRBJ2-7; a possible D gene is TRBD2 (7 bases). CDR1 and CDR2 from the germline V gene are SGHKS and YYEKEE (reference sequence). V was shortened by 2 bases and J by 0 bases, with 12 bases between the two germline ends. The CDR3 extends over 15 amino acids.

J is TRBJ1-2 and V is TRBV7-9; D is unresolved. Germline V gene sequence: CDR1 SEHNR, CDR2 FQNEAQ (reference sequence). CDR3 length equals 14 residues. The V end was cut by 3 bases, the J end by 0 bases, with 8 bases between. In DNA form, the CDR3 reads TGTGCCAGCAGCTTCGGGCCTTCTAACTATGGCTACACCTTC. Its translation is CASSFGPSNYGYTF.

This chain connects TRBV19 to TRBJ1-5, with D maybe TRBD1 (6 bases). The CDR3 length is 17 residues. V shed 10 bases and J shed 0 bases, with 22 bases lying between them. Germline CDR1 reads LNHDA; CDR2 reads SQIVND (reference sequence). CDR3 DNA sequence: TGTGCCACCCAAACCGGGACACCTTTTTATAGCAATCAGCCCCAGCATTTT. It is translated as CATQTGTPFYSNQPQHF.

V is TRBV18 and J is TRBJ1-2, with 10 positions matching TRBD1. CDR1 and CDR2 (germline): KGHSH, LQKENI. The CDR3 runs to 17 residues. Trimming at V came to 3 bases and at J to 4 bases, leaving 11 bases not matched to a gene. CDR3 bases: TGTGCCAGCTCACCGAGCACGGGACAGGGGTTTCTCTATGGCTACACCTTC. Translating it yields CASSPSTGQGFLYGYTF.

The rearrangement links TRBV7-2 to TRBJ2-7, with 8 bases matching TRBD2. The CDR3 covers 14 residues. Germline assignment: CDR1 SGHTA and CDR2 FQGNSA. V lost 5 bases and J lost 7; bases outside the gene matches: 10. CDR3 in DNA: TGTGCCAGCAGCCACTTCGGGGTAGCGGGGGAGCAGTACTTC. Protein product: CASSHFGVAGEQYF.

J is TRBJ1-1 and V is TRBV12-3 or TRBV12-4; no clear D gene. This CDR3 has 12 amino acids. With 6 bases removed from V and 0 bases from J, the gap between germline ends came to 5 bases. The CDR3 DNA reads TGTGCCAGCAGCGTCATGAACACTGAAGCTTTCTTT. This gives the protein CASSVMNTEAFF.

The chain couples TRBV2 to TRBJ1-5, with TRBD1 identical over 8 bases. Per the germline V gene, CDR1 is SNHLY and CDR2 is FYNNEI. J was trimmed by 2 bases and V by 6 bases; bases with no gene match: 3. This CDR3 has 14 residues. CDR3: CASSATGGNQPQHF. In nucleotides, the CDR3 is TGTGCCAGCAGCGCGACAGGGGGCAATCAGCCCCAGCATTTT.

The gene calls are TRBV7-9 and TRBJ2-2; TRBD2 matches at 7 bases. V lost 11 bases, J lost 3 bases, and 9 bases stayed unmatched. This CDR3 comprises 14 residues. CDR1 and CDR2 from the germline V gene are SEHNR and FQNEAQ (reference sequence). The CDR3 nucleotides are TGTGCCGTACCCCCGCGGGGGTACACCGGGGAGCTGTTTTTT. As protein: CAVPPRGYTGELFF.

The chain carries TRBV4-1 and TRBJ2-3; 7 nucleotides align to TRBD2. Germline V gene lookup returns CDR1 MGHRA and CDR2 YSYEKL. The CDR3 runs to 15 residues. The junction had 5 bases not matched to a gene; V was cut back by 4 bases and J by 1 base. This CDR3 reads CASSPWTRGTDTQYF. The CDR3 nucleotides read TGCGCCAGCAGCCCCTGGACTAGAGGCACAGATACGCAGTATTTT.

V gene TRBV30 combines with J gene TRBJ1-4, with D perhaps matching TRBD1 (5 bases). V was trimmed by 0 bases and J by 7 bases, leaving 12 bases between them. There are 14 residues in the CDR3. Looked up from germline, CDR1 is GTSNPN and CDR2 is SVGIG (reference sequence). CDR3 coding DNA: TGTGCCTGGAGTGTAAGGGGATTTGGTGAAAAACTGTTTTTT. It translates to CAWSVRGFGEKLFF.

The chain has TRBV3-1 (or the pseudogene TRBV3-2) and TRBJ1-2; D is undetermined. The germline V gene encodes CDR1 LGHDT and CDR2 YNNKEL (reference sequence). This CDR3 contains 15 residues. Between the trimmed V and J ends, which lost 2 bases and 7 bases, there was a span of 17 bases. For the CDR3, the DNA is TGTGCCAGCAGCCAATTTAGGCCCCCGACAACTGGCTACACCTTC. This sequence encodes CASSQFRPPTTGYTF.

The J gene is TRBJ1-2, the V gene TRBV11-2, with a tentative D call TRBD1 (6 bases). The ends were cut back, 6 bases at V and 7 bases at J, with 18 bases in the middle. The CDR3 runs to 14 residues. Germline V gives CDR1 SGHAT, CDR2 FQNNGV. DNA of the CDR3: TGTGCCAGCAGTTTTTACAGGGAGGGAGGTGGCTACACCTTC. It encodes CASSFYREGGGYTF.

This chain links TRBV4-2 with TRBJ1-6, with a weak D call TRBD1 (5 bases). The ends were cut back, 1 base at V and 9 bases at J, with 7 bases in the middle. Germline V lookup: CDR1 LGHNA, CDR2 YNFKEQ. The CDR3 is 13 residues long. The CDR3 reads CASSQVRGSPLHF. The CDR3 region has the DNA TGTGCCAGCAGCCAAGTGAGGGGTTCACCCCTCCACTTT.

The rearrangement uses TRBV27 and TRBJ2-7; D is perhaps TRBD1 (5 bases). The germline gives CDR1 MNHEY, CDR2 SMNVEV (reference sequence). The CDR3 consists of 17 residues. The V end lost 5 bases, the J end lost 1 base, and 21 bases lay between the germline ends. The CDR3: CASSTRRPQVSSYEQYF. CDR3 coding DNA: TGTGCCAGCAGTACCCGCCGCCCACAGGTCTCATCCTACGAGCAGTACTTC.

A remark on this clone: At the DNA level, this CDR3 is encoded by other sequences in the same sample as well. The chain joins TRBV12-3 or TRBV12-4 to TRBJ2-3; D is unclear. The ends were cut back, 2 bases at V and 6 bases at J, with 3 bases in the middle. This CDR3 has 11 amino acids. DNA for the CDR3: TGTGCCAGCAGTTTATCCGATACGCAGTATTTT. It specifies CASSLSDTQYF.

In nucleotides, the CDR3 is TGCGCCTCCTCCCCAATAGACGCGGGTGAGCAGTACTTC. Amino acids: CASSPIDAGEQYF. The chain joins TRBV10-2 to TRBJ2-7; D is perhaps TRBD2 (5 bases). V was shortened by 11 bases and J by 7 bases, with 21 bases between the two germline ends. The CDR3 length is 13 residues. Germline values: CDR1 WSHSY, CDR2 SAAADI.

The chain is built from TRBV29-1 and TRBJ1-1, with TRBD1 matching over 9 bases. The ends lost 6 bases at V and 0 bases at J; junction bases unmatched: 11. The CDR3 has 16 residues. The germline gives CDR1 SQVTM, CDR2 ANQGSEA. The CDR3 sequence: CSVYVPGQGMNTEAFF. The CDR3 nucleotides read TGCAGCGTCTACGTCCCGGGACAGGGCATGAACACTGAAGCTTTCTTT.

V and J are TRBV5-1 and TRBJ1-3; D is possibly TRBD1 (5 bases). In germline, CDR1 is SGHRS, CDR2 YFSETQ. The CDR3 consists of 13 residues. V lost 4 bases, J lost 4 bases, and 9 bases lay in between. In DNA, the CDR3 is TGCGCCAGCAGCGCAGGGTCCGGAAACACCATATATTTT. Translating it yields CASSAGSGNTIYF.